One and the same sample provided the 29 T cell receptor beta chains below, sequenced in a study of cytomegalovirus exposure and HLA in healthy donors. Sequenced by immunoSEQ multiplex PCR; TCRdb stores in-frame clones only, minus some. The data hold 200,000 to 250,000 clones, with around 86% observed a single time. Sequencing was performed on PBMCs. These receptors came from a woman aged 18-30 years in good health and CMV-seropositive.

This chain links TRBV5-1 with TRBJ2-3; 9 nucleotides match TRBD2. The CDR3 spans 16 residues. Germline V gives CDR1 SGHRS, CDR2 YFSETQ. The J segment lost 2 bases and the V segment lost 4 bases, leaving 8 bases of the junction unmatched. The CDR3 sequence: CASSLPTSGDTDTQYF. The CDR3 DNA reads TGCGCCAGCAGCCTACCGACTAGCGGAGACACAGATACGCAGTATTTT. Complete variable domain (other parts from reference TRBV5-1 and TRBJ2-3): KAGVTQTPRYLIKTRGQQVTLSCSPISGHRSVSWYQQTPGQGLQFLFEYFSETQRNKGNFPGRFSGRQFSNSRSEMNVSTLELGDSALYLCASSLPTSGDTDTQYFGPGTRLTVL.

This rearrangement joins TRBV30 to TRBJ1-1, with D possibly matching TRBD1 (5 bases). This CDR3 spans 17 amino acids. In germline, CDR1 is GTSNPN, CDR2 SVGIG (reference sequence). Trimming removed 4 bases at V and 1 base at J, with 22 bases between. The CDR3 reads CAWNPAGGSRKNTEAFF. The CDR3 nucleotides read TGTGCCTGGAACCCGGCGGGGGGTTCGCGGAAGAACACTGAAGCTTTCTTT. Together with reference TRBV30 and TRBJ1-1, the CDR3 gives the full variable domain: SQTIHQWPATLVQPVGSPLSLECTVEGTSNPNLYWYRQAAGRGLQLLFYSVGIGQISSEVPQNLSASRPQDRQFILSSKKLLLSDSGFYLCAWNPAGGSRKNTEAFFGQGTRLTVV.

The J gene is TRBJ1-1, the V gene TRBV6-5, with D perhaps TRBD1 (6 bases). The CDR3 sequence is 16 residues long. V shed 2 bases and J shed 0 bases, with 13 bases lying between them. Germline CDR1 MNHEY, CDR2 SVGAGI. Here the CDR3 reads CASSYPAGAMNTEAFF. CDR3 nucleotides: TGTGCCAGCAGTTACCCAGCGGGGGCGATGAACACTGAAGCTTTCTTT.

The gene calls are TRBV4-1 and TRBJ2-2; 13 nucleotides agree with TRBD2. Per germline, CDR1 MGHRA and CDR2 YSYEKL. With V trimmed by 1 base and J by 6 bases, 2 bases remained unmatched. The CDR3 spans 16 residues. CDR3 in amino acids: CASSQAGLAGSGELFF. In nucleotides, the CDR3 is TGCGCCAGCAGCCAAGCGGGACTAGCGGGGTCCGGGGAGCTGTTTTTT.

The CDR3 loop reads CASSPRVGQHNEQFF. The CDR3 DNA is TGTGCCAGCAGTCCACGGGTAGGCCAACACAATGAGCAGTTCTTC. The chain employs TRBV27 and TRBJ2-1; D gene ambiguous. The CDR3 is 15 amino acids. Germline loops: CDR1 MNHEY, CDR2 SMNVEV (reference sequence). V lost 5 bases to trimming and J lost 5 bases, with 16 bases between them.

This clone was seen only once. The chain has TRBV6-1 and TRBJ1-2; 8 positions match TRBD1. The germline V gene encodes CDR1 MNHNS and CDR2 SASEGT. This CDR3 is built from 16 residues. After removal of 2 bases from V and 1 base from J, the junction contained 6 bases not matched to a gene. The CDR3 region has the DNA TGTGCCAGCAGTGAAAGCCGGACAGGGAATAACTATGGCTACACCTTC. Amino acids: CASSESRTGNNYGYTF.

The sample holds one count of this clone. In nucleotides, the CDR3 is TGCGCCAGCAGCCAAGAAGGGACAGGGGTTGGCAAGGCCTACAATGAGCAGTTCTTC. Translating it yields CASSQEGTGVGKAYNEQFF. This chain uses TRBV4-1 with TRBJ2-1; 10 nucleotides line up with TRBD1. After removal of 0 bases from V and 2 bases from J, the junction contained 10 bases not matched to a gene. The CDR3 spans 19 residues. Germline CDR1 reads MGHRA; CDR2 reads YSYEKL.

The chain carries TRBV19 and TRBJ2-7; 7 bases line up with TRBD2. The CDR3 spans 15 residues. The ends lost 3 bases at V and 2 bases at J; junction bases unmatched: 7. Germline V gene lookup returns CDR1 LNHDA and CDR2 SQIVND (reference sequence). The CDR3 bases are TGTGCCAGTAGTATCCTTAGCGGGCCAACCTACGAGCAGTACTTC. Encoded protein: CASSILSGPTYEQYF.

The V gene is TRBV29-1, the J gene TRBJ2-4; a possible D gene is TRBD1 (5 bases). Germline V gene sequence: CDR1 SQVTM, CDR2 ANQGSEA. This CDR3 comprises 15 residues. The V gene lost 4 bases and the J gene lost 0 bases, with 13 bases spanning the gap. CDR3 coding DNA: TGCAGCGTTGTGAAGACAGACTTAGCCAAAAACATTCAGTACTTC. Encoded protein: CSVVKTDLAKNIQYF. Drawing the rest from reference TRBV29-1 and TRBJ2-4, the complete variable domain is SAVISQKPSRDICQRGTSLTIQCQVDSQVTMMFWYRQQPGQSLTLIATANQGSEATYESGFVIDKFPISRPNLTFSTLTVSNMSPEDSSIYLCSVVKTDLAKNIQYFGAGTRLSVL.

The genes are TRBV27 and TRBJ2-1; 9 bases are shared with TRBD2. Trimming took 5 bases from V and 7 from J; bases not matched to a gene: 9. CDR3 length: 15 amino acids. Looked up from germline, CDR1 is MNHEY and CDR2 is SMNVEV (reference sequence). The CDR3 reads CASSVGGRAGNEQFF. In DNA form, the CDR3 reads TGTGCCAGCAGTGTGGGCGGGAGGGCCGGGAATGAGCAGTTCTTC.

The chain links TRBV5-5 to TRBJ2-6, with D possibly matching TRBD1 (6 bases). CDR3 length equals 16 residues. V was cut by 2 bases and J by 2 bases, with 11 bases left in between. Germline V lookup: CDR1 SGHKS, CDR2 YYEKEE (reference sequence). The CDR3 DNA sequence: TGTGCCAGCAGCTTCCATCGGACAGCTGGGGCCAACGTCCTGACTTTC. Translating it yields CASSFHRTAGANVLTF.

The chain has TRBV5-8 and TRBJ2-2, with D maybe TRBD1 (5 bases). V was pared by 3 bases and J by 0 bases, with 9 bases between. Germline CDR1 SGHTS, CDR2 YDEGEE. The CDR3 contains 15 residues. CDR3 region: CASSWGASNTGELFF. In nucleotides, the CDR3 is TGTGCCAGCAGCTGGGGCGCCTCGAACACCGGGGAGCTGTTTTTT.

The genes are TRBV4-2 and TRBJ1-1, with unresolved D. Germline assignment: CDR1 LGHNA and CDR2 YNFKEQ. V lost 0 bases and J lost 1, with 9 bases in between. The CDR3 totals 15 residues. This chain's CDR3 is CASSQEFAGNTEAFF. The CDR3 coding sequence is TGTGCCAGCAGCCAAGAATTCGCAGGGAACACTGAAGCTTTCTTT.

The chain couples TRBV28 to TRBJ1-4; 8 nucleotides match TRBD1. The junction had 6 bases not matched to a gene; V was cut back by 5 bases and J by 7 bases. This CDR3 contains 14 residues. CDR1 and CDR2 from the germline V gene are MDHEN and SYDVKM. CDR3 coding DNA: TGTGCCAGCAGTCCGGGACAGGAAGGTGAAAAACTGTTTTTT. Protein: CASSPGQEGEKLFF. The full variable domain, with the rest looked up from reference TRBV28 and TRBJ1-4, is DVKVTQSSRYLVKRTGEKVFLECVQDMDHENMFWYRQDPGLGLRLIYFSYDVKMKEKGDIPEGYSVSREKKERFSLILESASTNQTSMYLCASSPGQEGEKLFFGSGTQLSVL.

The chain carries TRBV7-2 and TRBJ2-3; 7 nucleotides match TRBD2. Germline CDR1 is SGHTA and CDR2 is FQGNSA. This CDR3 is built from 16 residues. J was trimmed by 3 bases and V by 7 bases; bases with no gene match: 13. CDR3 DNA: TGTGCCAGCACCCAGTTCCGGCTAGCGGAGACAGATACGCAGTATTTT. Its translation is CASTQFRLAETDTQYF. Variable domain in full (rest from reference TRBV7-2 and TRBJ2-3): GAGVSQSPSNKVTEKGKDVELRCDPISGHTALYWYRQSLGQGLEFLIYFQGNSAPDKSGLPSDRFSAERTGGSVSTLTIQRTQQEDSAVYLCASTQFRLAETDTQYFGPGTRLTVL.

The chain joins TRBV4-1 to TRBJ2-7; a possible D gene is TRBD1 (6 bases). CDR3 length: 18 amino acids. From germline, CDR1 is MGHRA and CDR2 YSYEKL. Trimming shortened V by 1 base and J by 5 bases, and 24 bases separated the two germline ends. Here the CDR3 reads CASSQVFGTSLVAHEQYF. The CDR3 region has the DNA TGCGCCAGCAGCCAAGTTTTCGGGACAAGTCTCGTGGCCCACGAGCAGTACTTC.

This clone has just one count. This sequence joins TRBV6-5 and TRBJ2-7, with a possible D match to TRBD1 (7 bases). The V gene lost 0 bases and the J gene lost 5 bases, with 14 bases spanning the gap. From germline, CDR1 is MNHEY and CDR2 SVGAGI. CDR3 size: 15 residues. CDR3 sequence: CASSYSIAGQHEQYF. The CDR3 nucleotides read TGTGCCAGCAGTTACTCGATCGCGGGACAGCACGAGCAGTACTTC.

The CDR3 DNA reads TGTGCCAGCAGTGAACCGACAGTCAATCAGCCCCAGCATTTT. Its translation: CASSEPTVNQPQHF. The chain uses TRBV6-1 and TRBJ1-5; TRBD1 is a possible D gene (5 bases). Germline-derived CDR1 and CDR2 are MNHNS and SASEGT. CDR3 size: 14 residues. Trimming left V 2 bases short and J 3 bases short, with 8 bases between.

The chain uses TRBV5-1 and TRBJ2-1, with TRBD2 identical over 10 bases. V dropped 0 bases and J dropped 8; count of bases not matched to a gene: 5. CDR1 and CDR2 from the germline V gene are SGHRS and YFSETQ. The CDR3 sequence is 15 residues long. CDR3 sequence: CASSLEASGSDEQFF. CDR3 bases: TGCGCCAGCAGCTTGGAGGCTAGCGGGAGTGATGAGCAGTTCTTC.

This chain uses TRBV6-1 with TRBJ2-1, with a tentative D call TRBD2 (5 bases). Germline assignment: CDR1 MNHNS and CDR2 SASEGT. V dropped 4 bases and J dropped 4 bases, with 14 bases sitting between them. The CDR3 runs 15 residues. The CDR3 loop is CASSAWTEQYNEQFF. The CDR3 DNA follows: TGTGCCAGCAGTGCTTGGACTGAGCAGTACAATGAGCAGTTCTTC.

The genes are TRBV5-1 and TRBJ2-7, with TRBD2 matching 13 bases. The CDR3 sequence is 18 residues long. Per germline, CDR1 SGHRS and CDR2 YFSETQ. V trimming: 1 base; J trimming: 9 bases; junction bases outside the gene matches: 16. CDR3: CASSLTGDQGLAGLVQYF. In DNA form, the CDR3 reads TGCGCCAGCAGCTTGACAGGGGACCAGGGACTAGCGGGATTGGTGCAGTACTTC.

This sequence joins TRBV29-1 and TRBJ1-5; no reliable D call. Germline V gene lookup returns CDR1 SQVTM and CDR2 ANQGSEA. Trimming pared 5 bases from V and 2 bases from J, leaving 10 bases between. The CDR3 runs to 13 residues. CDR3 nucleotides: TGCAGCGTTACCGCGGCGGGCAATCAGCCCCAGCATTTT. This gives the protein CSVTAAGNQPQHF.

The chain recombines TRBV18 with TRBJ2-7; TRBD2 matches 9 bases. Germline V gene sequence: CDR1 KGHSH, CDR2 LQKENI. The V gene end was trimmed by 3 bases and the J gene end by 4 bases; junction bases not matched to a gene: 4. This CDR3 contains 14 residues. CDR3 sequence reads: CASSPSGRTYEQYF. Here the CDR3 DNA reads TGTGCCAGCTCACCCAGCGGGAGGACGTACGAGCAGTACTTC.

The chain has TRBV19 and TRBJ1-5; no firm D call. The CDR3 covers 14 residues. Germline V gene sequence: CDR1 LNHDA, CDR2 SQIVND (reference sequence). V gave up 5 bases and J gave up 2 bases, with 10 bases separating them. The CDR3 DNA reads TGTGCCAGTAGTCCCGGGAACGGCAATCAGCCCCAGCATTTT. It specifies CASSPGNGNQPQHF. Using reference TRBV19 and TRBJ1-5 for the parts outside the CDR3, the full variable domain is DGGITQSPKYLFRKEGQNVTLSCEQNLNHDAMYWYRQDPGQGLRLIYYSQIVNDFQKGDIAEGYSVSREKKESFPLTVTSAQKNPTAFYLCASSPGNGNQPQHFGDGTRLSIL.

The gene calls are TRBV19 and TRBJ2-7, with D unclear. This CDR3 spans 13 amino acids. The germline gives CDR1 LNHDA, CDR2 SQIVND (reference sequence). Trimming stripped 3 bases from V and 3 bases from J, with 9 bases between. CDR3 DNA: TGTGCCAGTAGTATTGCAGGAAACTACGAGCAGTACTTC. It encodes CASSIAGNYEQYF. The variable domain in full, with the rest retrieved from reference TRBV19 and TRBJ2-7, is DGGITQSPKYLFRKEGQNVTLSCEQNLNHDAMYWYRQDPGQGLRLIYYSQIVNDFQKGDIAEGYSVSREKKESFPLTVTSAQKNPTAFYLCASSIAGNYEQYFGPGTRLTVT.

The chain carries TRBV4-2 and TRBJ2-2; TRBD2 matches at 11 bases. Germline V gene data show CDR1 as LGHNA and CDR2 as YNFKEQ. The trim removed 4 bases at V and 5 bases at J, leaving 3 bases unmatched. CDR3 length: 15 residues. The DNA of the CDR3 is TGTGCCAGCAGCCCAACTAGCGGGAGTACCGGGGAGCTGTTTTTT. Its protein product is CASSPTSGSTGELFF.

This rearrangement joins TRBV2 to TRBJ1-5; D is possibly TRBD1 (6 bases). Trimming left V 6 bases short and J 6 bases short, with 15 bases between. Germline lookup yields CDR1 SNHLY and CDR2 FYNNEI. The CDR3 consists of 14 residues. Here the CDR3 DNA reads TGTGCCAGCAGCGGCCCCCAGGGGCGTCAGCCCCAGCATTTT. Translation gives CASSGPQGRQPQHF.

The chain recombines TRBV7-2 with TRBJ2-7; D uncertain. Trimming left V 5 bases short and J 3 bases short, with 14 bases between. Germline CDR1 SGHTA, CDR2 FQGNSA. The CDR3 consists of 14 residues. The CDR3 DNA reads TGTGCCAGCAGCCCGGTTTCAAATCACTACGAGCAGTACTTC. Amino acids: CASSPVSNHYEQYF.

CDR3 in amino acids: CASSSGTAVQETQYF. In DNA, the CDR3 is TGTGCCAGCAGCTCTGGGACAGCCGTACAAGAGACCCAGTACTTC. This chain uses TRBV9 with TRBJ2-5; TRBD1 matches 7 bases. Germline V lookup: CDR1 SGDLS, CDR2 YYNGEE. The CDR3 runs to 15 residues. Trimming at V came to 4 bases and at J to 2 bases, leaving 8 bases not matched to a gene.